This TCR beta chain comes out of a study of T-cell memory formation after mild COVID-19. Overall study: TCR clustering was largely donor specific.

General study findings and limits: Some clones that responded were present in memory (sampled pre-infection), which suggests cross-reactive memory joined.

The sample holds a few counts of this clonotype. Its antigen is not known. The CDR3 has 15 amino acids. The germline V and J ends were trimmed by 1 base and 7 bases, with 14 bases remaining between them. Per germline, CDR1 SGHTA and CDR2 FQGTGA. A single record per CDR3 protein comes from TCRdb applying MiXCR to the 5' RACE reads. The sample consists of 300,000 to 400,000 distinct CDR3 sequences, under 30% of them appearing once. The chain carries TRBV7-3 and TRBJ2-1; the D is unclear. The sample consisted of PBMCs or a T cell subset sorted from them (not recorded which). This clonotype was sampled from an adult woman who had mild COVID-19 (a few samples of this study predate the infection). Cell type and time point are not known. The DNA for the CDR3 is TGTGCCAGCAGCTTAAGCGGATCCGCCGGAAATGAGCAGTTCTTC. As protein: CASSLSGSAGNEQFF.